The 16 T cell receptor beta chains presented below share a single source sample, sequenced in a study of Ad26.COV2.S vaccination and SARS-CoV-2 variants. This table comes from immunoSEQ multiplex PCR, and its TCRdb copy is limited to in-frame clones, with some not included. The sample consists of some 190,000 clones, roughly 89% of them appearing once. The specimen comprised peripheral blood, sampled after recovery from COVID-19. The receptor source for this set is a human donor who had recovered from COVID-19.

The chain joins TRBV4-1 to TRBJ2-7; the D is unclear. The germline V gene encodes CDR1 MGHRA and CDR2 YSYEKL. Trimming removed 4 bases at V and 3 bases at J, with 13 bases between. This CDR3 contains 14 residues. The CDR3 DNA follows: TGCGCCAGCAGCCGAGCCGACACCCACTACGAGCAGTACTTC. Amino acid sequence: CASSRADTHYEQYF.

The chain joins TRBV27 to TRBJ1-2, with a weak D call TRBD1 (5 bases). Germline assignment: CDR1 MNHEY and CDR2 SMNVEV (reference sequence). Trimming shortened V by 3 bases and J by 5 bases, and 16 bases separated the two germline ends. The CDR3 has 15 residues. The CDR3 bases are TGTGCCAGCAGTTTGGGGCCGGGGGTCCCTTATGGCTACACCTTC. Translated, it gives CASSLGPGVPYGYTF.

This chain connects TRBV24-1 to TRBJ2-5; D is ambiguous. Germline CDR1 is KGHDR and CDR2 is SFDVKD. The CDR3 sequence is 11 residues long. V lost 4 bases and J 4 bases, leaving 3 bases between the germline ends. The CDR3 region is CATSEGETQYF. CDR3 in DNA: TGTGCCACCAGTGAGGGAGAGACCCAGTACTTC.

The gene calls are TRBV5-4 and TRBJ2-3; 10 positions match TRBD1. The CDR3 is 15 residues long. V lost 5 bases and J lost 1; bases outside the gene matches: 4. Germline V lookup: CDR1 SGHNT, CDR2 YYREEE (reference sequence). The DNA for the CDR3 is TGTGCCAGCAGAAATGGACAGGGGGGCACAGATACGCAGTATTTT. This sequence encodes CASRNGQGGTDTQYF.

The chain carries TRBV4-1 and TRBJ2-5; 7 nucleotides line up with TRBD1. This CDR3 spans 16 amino acids. The V segment lost 4 bases and the J segment 1 base; nucleotides outside the gene matches: 9. Per germline, CDR1 MGHRA and CDR2 YSYEKL. The DNA for the CDR3 is TGCGCCAGCAGCCCTCGGGACAGAGAGATCCAAGAGACCCAGTACTTC. Protein product: CASSPRDREIQETQYF.

The genes are TRBV19 and TRBJ2-5; 8 nucleotides agree with TRBD2. Germline CDR1 reads LNHDA; CDR2 reads SQIVND (reference sequence). This CDR3 is built from 13 residues. The DNA of the CDR3 is TGTGCGTCGGGAGGGGGGCCCTGGGAGACCCAGTACTTC. It translates to CASGGGPWETQYF.

In this sample, this clone turned up once. Germline and junction disagree at one end, which may indicate a read error. V usage is TRBV29-1 and J usage is TRBJ2-2, with a tentative D call TRBD1 (6 bases). From germline, CDR1 is SQVTM and CDR2 ANQGSEA. The CDR3 has 10 residues. CDR3 amino acids: CSVELGGLFF. The CDR3 region has the DNA TGCAGCGTTGAGTTAGGGGGGCTGTTTTTT.

The chain joins TRBV27 to TRBJ1-5, with 7 bases matching TRBD1. Trimming removed 5 bases from V and 3 bases from J; junction bases left unmatched: 7. The germline gives CDR1 MNHEY, CDR2 SMNVEV (reference sequence). The CDR3 covers 15 residues. CDR3 sequence reads: CASSPSRGTNQPQHF. CDR3 in DNA: TGTGCCAGCAGTCCAAGCAGGGGGACCAATCAGCCCCAGCATTTT.

The rearrangement links TRBV5-5 to TRBJ2-3, with TRBD2 matching over 7 bases. Trimming at V came to 4 bases and at J to 0 bases, leaving 5 bases not matched to a gene. CDR1 is SGHKS, CDR2 YYEKEE, per germline (reference sequence). The CDR3 has 15 residues. The CDR3 region is CASSPLAASTDTQYF. The CDR3 DNA follows: TGTGCCAGCAGCCCCCTAGCGGCTAGCACAGATACGCAGTATTTT.

The CDR3 bases are TGTGCCAGCAGCCGAGGGGATGAAAAACTGTTTTTT. This codes for CASSRGDEKLFF. The chain uses TRBV7-9 and TRBJ1-4, with D tentatively TRBD1 (5 bases). The germline CDR1 and CDR2 sequences are SEHNR and FQNEAQ (reference sequence). V lost 5 bases and J lost 6, with 7 bases in between. This CDR3 is 12 amino acids long.

The rearrangement links TRBV12-3 or TRBV12-4 to TRBJ2-4, with TRBD1 matching over 9 bases. The CDR3 contains 13 residues. V shed 6 bases and J 15 bases; nucleotides not matched to a gene: 12. DNA of the CDR3: TGTGCCAGCAGACCGACAGGGGGTATTTCTCGGTACTTC. Its translation is CASRPTGGISRYF.

The chain links TRBV7-9 to TRBJ2-1; 11 bases are a match to TRBD2. Germline V CDR1 and CDR2: SEHNR, FQNEAQ (reference sequence). This CDR3 has 18 residues. Trimming cost V 1 base and J 15 bases; bases outside gene matches: 20. The CDR3 is CASSLDHRLYLLAGERFF. The CDR3 DNA follows: TGTGCCAGCAGCTTAGACCATCGGCTATACCTACTAGCGGGGGAAAGGTTCTTC.

The rearrangement joins TRBV12-3 or TRBV12-4 to TRBJ2-6; no definite D call. The V and J ends lost 7 bases and 4 bases respectively, with 5 bases between them. CDR3 length equals 12 residues. This CDR3 is CASTRGANVLTF. Here the CDR3 DNA reads TGTGCCAGCACCCGGGGGGCCAACGTCCTGACTTTC.

The V and J genes are TRBV7-2 and TRBJ1-1; 10 nucleotides line up with TRBD1. Germline V gene lookup returns CDR1 SGHTA and CDR2 FQGNSA. The J segment lost 4 bases and the V segment lost 3 bases, leaving 5 bases of the junction unmatched. CDR3 length equals 15 residues. The CDR3 DNA is TGTGCCAGCAGCTTTGGACAGGGGGGTTCCACTGAAGCTTTCTTT. It specifies CASSFGQGGSTEAFF.

The V call is TRBV29-1, the J call TRBJ2-5, with a possible D match to TRBD2 (5 bases). Germline loops: CDR1 SQVTM, CDR2 ANQGSEA. The CDR3 extends over 13 amino acids. Trimming left V 1 base short and J 2 bases short, with 8 bases between. The DNA of the CDR3 is TGCAGCGTTGAAGGCCGGGGACAAGAGACCCAGTACTTC. It codes for CSVEGRGQETQYF.

This clone was observed once. This chain uses TRBV15 with TRBJ1-2; possible D gene TRBD1, 5 bases. The CDR3 loop spans 13 amino acids. Trimming shortened V by 1 base and J by 8 bases, and 11 bases separated the two germline ends. The germline V gene has CDR1 LNHNV and CDR2 YYDKDF (reference sequence). This CDR3 is CATSRGRDFGYTF. CDR3 bases: TGTGCCACCAGCAGAGGTCGGGACTTCGGCTACACCTTC.